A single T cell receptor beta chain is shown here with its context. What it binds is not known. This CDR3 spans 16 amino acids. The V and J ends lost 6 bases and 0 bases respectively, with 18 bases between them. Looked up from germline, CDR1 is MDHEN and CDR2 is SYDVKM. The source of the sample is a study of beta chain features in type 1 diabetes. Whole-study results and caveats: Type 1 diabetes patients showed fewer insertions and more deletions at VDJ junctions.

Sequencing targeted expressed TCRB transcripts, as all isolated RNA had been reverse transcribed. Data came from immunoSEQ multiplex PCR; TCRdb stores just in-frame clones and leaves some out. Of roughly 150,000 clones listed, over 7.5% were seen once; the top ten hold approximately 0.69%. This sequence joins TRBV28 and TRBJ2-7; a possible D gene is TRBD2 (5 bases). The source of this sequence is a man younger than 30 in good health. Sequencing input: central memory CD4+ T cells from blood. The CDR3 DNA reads TGTGCCAGCAGAGATCCCCTAGCCTTGAGCTCCTACGAGCAGTACTTC. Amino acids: CASRDPLALSSYEQYF.